The table lists the clone carrying this T cell receptor beta chain with a few counts. Its antigen is not identified. Using quantitative 5'-RACE with molecular barcodes, the authors made TCR beta libraries. MiXCR, run by TCRdb on the 5' RACE reads, gives a single entry per CDR3 protein. Of around 770,000 distinct CDR3 sequences listed, around 20% are singletons. The sample comes from a study of CD8 T cells in ankylosing spondylitis. Overall study results and limits: Relatively rare in peripheral blood, disease-linked clones were also CD8+. A TCR beta motif of 7 to 9 highly homologous variants seemed to mark ankylosing spondylitis blood. Disease-linked clones reportedly showed significant enrichment in matched ankylosing spondylitis synovial fluid.

Germline lookup yields CDR1 SGHRS and CDR2 YFSETQ. The CDR3 totals 15 residues. V gave up 0 bases and J gave up 1 base, with 10 bases separating them. The gene calls are TRBV5-1 and TRBJ1-1, with D unclear. The sample was blood, either unsorted or a sorted T cell fraction (not recorded which). The TCR sequence derives from a male donor with ankylosing spondylitis. As DNA, the CDR3 is TGCGCCAGCAGCTTGGTAGTCAACCCGAACACTGAAGCTTTCTTT. Its translation: CASSLVVNPNTEAFF.